This T cell receptor (beta chain) was observed in a study of blood T cell repertoires in COVID-19. Study at large: Researchers got acute and convalescent COVID-19 samples from the United States, Italy and Spain. In each case, the material was cDNA or gDNA derived from T cells, B-cell-depleted T cells, or PBMCs.

Losses at the gene ends were 5 bases for V and 8 bases for J; bases not matched to a gene: 7. Germline CDR1 reads LNHNV; CDR2 reads YYDKDF (reference sequence). The CDR3 sequence is 13 residues long. Per the study methods: Amplification of reference gene primers provided the estimated nucleated cell counts. Here immunoSEQ multiplex PCR was the method, and the copy in TCRdb shows in-frame clones only, minus some. V, J and clone size reflect that table, while D and trimming were determined from the DNA. The table has 84,000 or so clones, more than 75% seen once; the top ten hold roughly 1.2%. The sequence was collected from a woman of 80 years or more with acute or convalescent COVID-19. The sample comprised peripheral blood. V is TRBV15 and J is TRBJ1-2, with TRBD1 identical over 8 bases. The CDR3 bases are TGTGCCACCAGCCGGGGACAGGAGAGCGGCTACACCTTC. It codes for CATSRGQESGYTF.